The present entry profiles one T cell receptor beta chain with its context. Antigen specificity is unknown. J lost 4 bases, V lost 5 bases, and 12 bases had no gene match. CDR1 and CDR2 (germline): MNHEY, SMNVEV (reference sequence). The CDR3 has 18 amino acids. These data belong to a study of T cell responses to AZD1222 COVID-19 vaccine. The protocol was immunoSEQ multiplex PCR, while the TCRdb copy is restricted to in-frame clones and leaves out a portion. The sample holds roughly 190,000 clones, 80% to 95% seen once. Study-level findings and limits: Along spike, vaccine-associated CD4 TCRs were found throughout, with dominance at 160-218 and 743-854. The sample set comprised mostly white British donors with more females, and clonal diversity was possibly underestimated. The study reported that nearly half of spike-specific TCRs target unmutated variant regions.

The TCR was taken from an adult who received the AZD1222 COVID-19 vaccine. The sample here was peripheral blood, taken 28 days after the second AZD1222 dose. This chain uses TRBV27 with TRBJ2-6; TRBD1 matches at 9 bases. The CDR3 DNA sequence: TGTGCCAGCAGTCAAAGTCCGGGGACAGGGCCCGGGGCCAACGTCCTGACTTTC. Residues: CASSQSPGTGPGANVLTF. Based on the CDR3 plus reference TRBV27 and TRBJ2-6, the full variable domain is EAQVTQNPRYLITVTGKKLTVTCSQNMNHEYMSWYRQDPGLGLRQIYYSMNVEVTDKGDVPEGYKVSRKEKRNFPLILESPSPNQTSLYFCASSQSPGTGPGANVLTFGAGSRLTVL.